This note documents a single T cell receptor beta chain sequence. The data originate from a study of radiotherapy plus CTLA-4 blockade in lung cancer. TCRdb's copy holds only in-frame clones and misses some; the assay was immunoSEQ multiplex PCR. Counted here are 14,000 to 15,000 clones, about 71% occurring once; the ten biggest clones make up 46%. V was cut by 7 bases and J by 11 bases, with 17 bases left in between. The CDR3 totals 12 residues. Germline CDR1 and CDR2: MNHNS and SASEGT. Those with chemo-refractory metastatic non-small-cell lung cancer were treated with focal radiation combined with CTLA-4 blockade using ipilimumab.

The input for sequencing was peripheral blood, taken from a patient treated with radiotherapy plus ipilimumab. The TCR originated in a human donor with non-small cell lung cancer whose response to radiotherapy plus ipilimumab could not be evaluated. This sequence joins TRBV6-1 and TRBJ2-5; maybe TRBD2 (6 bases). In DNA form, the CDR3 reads TGTGCCAGCAAACGGGGAACTCGGGAGCAGTACTTC. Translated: CASKRGTREQYF.